These 11 T cell receptor beta chains came from one sample sequenced in a study of blood T cell repertoires in COVID-19. TCRdb's table, derived via immunoSEQ multiplex PCR, lists solely in-frame clones and lacks some. The table includes 350,000 to 450,000 clones, approximately 86% detected once. Sequenced material: peripheral blood. The receptors were sampled from a woman between 55 and 75 years old with COVID-19, enrolled during active disease.

The chain links TRBV19 to TRBJ1-2; D is undetermined. In germline, CDR1 is LNHDA, CDR2 SQIVND (reference sequence). Trimming left V 0 bases short and J 2 bases short, with 7 bases between. The CDR3 totals 14 residues. CDR3 sequence (DNA): TGTGCCAGTAGTATAGAGCGGCGGAACTATGGCTACACCTTC. Residues: CASSIERRNYGYTF.

This sequence joins TRBV4-1 and TRBJ2-1; 7 nucleotides line up with TRBD2. The length of the CDR3 is 17 residues. Germline CDR1 MGHRA, CDR2 YSYEKL. Germline trimming cut 0 bases from V and 5 bases from J; bases unmatched to any gene: 10. This CDR3 is CASSQEARGVLNNEQFF. The CDR3 coding sequence is TGCGCCAGCAGCCAAGAGGCCCGGGGGGTTCTAAACAATGAGCAGTTCTTC.

This chain uses TRBV19 with TRBJ2-3, with TRBD2 matching 8 bases. V lost 8 bases and J lost 2; bases outside the gene matches: 9. Per the germline V gene, CDR1 is LNHDA and CDR2 is SQIVND (reference sequence). This CDR3 comprises 15 residues. CDR3 nucleotide sequence: TGTGCCAGTCGGGCCGAAGCGGGGGTCACAGATACGCAGTATTTT. As protein: CASRAEAGVTDTQYF.

V gene TRBV3-1 (or the pseudogene TRBV3-2) combines with J gene TRBJ1-2; 8 bases are a match to TRBD1. The CDR3 is 17 amino acids. After removal of 6 bases from V and 4 bases from J, the junction contained 16 bases not matched to a gene. Per germline, CDR1 LGHDT and CDR2 YNNKEL (reference sequence). The CDR3 region is CASRVPATYGTGYGYTF. The CDR3 DNA reads as TGTGCCAGCAGGGTCCCTGCCACATACGGGACAGGCTATGGCTACACCTTC.

The V gene is TRBV7-2, the J gene TRBJ2-7; TRBD2 is a possible D gene (6 bases). This CDR3 comprises 15 residues. The V end lost 5 bases, the J end lost 2 bases, and 16 bases lay between the germline ends. The germline V gene encodes CDR1 SGHTA and CDR2 FQGNSA. Written as DNA, the CDR3 is TGTGCCAGCAGCCCTGGTGCGGAGGGAACCTACGAGCAGTACTTC. Its protein is CASSPGAEGTYEQYF.

This clone showed up just once. The CDR3 sequence: CASSPLGGTGELFF. In DNA, the CDR3 is TGTGCCAGCTCACCCCTGGGAGGCACCGGGGAGCTGTTTTTT. The chain combines TRBV18 with TRBJ2-2; D may be TRBD2 (6 bases). This CDR3 spans 14 amino acids. Germline assignment: CDR1 KGHSH and CDR2 LQKENI. With 3 bases removed from V and 4 bases from J, the gap between germline ends came to 9 bases.

The V and J genes are TRBV7-3 and TRBJ1-1, with a weak D call TRBD1 (6 bases). Per the germline V gene, CDR1 is SGHTA and CDR2 is FQGTGA. The CDR3 is 14 amino acids. V was trimmed by 2 bases and J by 4 bases, leaving 11 bases between them. This CDR3 is CASSLVGGLTEAFF. As DNA, the CDR3 is TGTGCCAGCAGCTTAGTAGGGGGTCTCACTGAAGCTTTCTTT.

The V gene is TRBV6-5, the J gene TRBJ1-6, with a possible D match to TRBD1 (5 bases). This CDR3 has 16 amino acids. V was shortened by 0 bases and J by 9 bases, with 15 bases between the two germline ends. Germline CDR1 is MNHEY and CDR2 is SVGAGI. CDR3 in DNA: TGTGCCAGCAGTTACTCGAGGTGGGGCGGGGGTTCACCCCTCCACTTT. Its protein is CASSYSRWGGGSPLHF.

The chain is built from TRBV3-1 (or the pseudogene TRBV3-2) and TRBJ1-4; TRBD1 might be the D (6 bases). Trimming took off 1 base at V and 5 bases at J, with 11 bases between the two ends. Per germline, CDR1 LGHDT and CDR2 YNNKEL (reference sequence). CDR3 size: 15 residues. In nucleotides, the CDR3 is TGTGCCAGCAGCCAAGCAGGGCAGGGGAATGAAAAACTGTTTTTT. Residues: CASSQAGQGNEKLFF.

The chain has TRBV29-1 and TRBJ1-1, with a tentative D call TRBD1 (5 bases). Germline CDR1 reads SQVTM; CDR2 reads ANQGSEA. The length of the CDR3 is 17 residues. V lost 5 bases, J lost 1 base, and 23 bases lay in between. Here the CDR3 reads CSVISAWDYQRNTEAFF. CDR3 DNA sequence: TGCAGCGTTATATCCGCGTGGGACTATCAGAGGAACACTGAAGCTTTCTTT.

This clone has only a few counts. V usage is TRBV6-1 and J usage is TRBJ2-7; the match to TRBD1 covers 7 bases. V gave up 1 base and J gave up 0 bases; unmatched junction bases: 6. The germline V gene encodes CDR1 MNHNS and CDR2 SASEGT. The CDR3 contains 16 residues. This CDR3 reads CASSEDRGRPSYEQYF. CDR3 in DNA: TGTGCCAGCAGTGAAGACAGGGGCCGGCCCTCCTACGAGCAGTACTTC.